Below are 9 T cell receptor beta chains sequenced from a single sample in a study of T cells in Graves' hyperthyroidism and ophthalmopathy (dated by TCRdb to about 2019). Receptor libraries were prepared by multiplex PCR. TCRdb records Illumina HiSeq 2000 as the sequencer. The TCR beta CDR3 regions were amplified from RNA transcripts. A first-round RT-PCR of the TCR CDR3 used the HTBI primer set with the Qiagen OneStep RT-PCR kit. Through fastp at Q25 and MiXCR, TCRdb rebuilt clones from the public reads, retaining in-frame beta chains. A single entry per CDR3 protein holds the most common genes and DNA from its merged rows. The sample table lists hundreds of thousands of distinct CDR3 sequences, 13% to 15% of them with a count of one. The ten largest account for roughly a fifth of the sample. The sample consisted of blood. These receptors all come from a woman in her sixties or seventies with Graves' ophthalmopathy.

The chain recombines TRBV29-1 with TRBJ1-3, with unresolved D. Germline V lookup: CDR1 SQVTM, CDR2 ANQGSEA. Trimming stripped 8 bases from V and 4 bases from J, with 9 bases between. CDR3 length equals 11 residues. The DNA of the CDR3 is TGCAGCACCCTGGAGGGAAACACCATATATTTT. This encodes CSTLEGNTIYF.

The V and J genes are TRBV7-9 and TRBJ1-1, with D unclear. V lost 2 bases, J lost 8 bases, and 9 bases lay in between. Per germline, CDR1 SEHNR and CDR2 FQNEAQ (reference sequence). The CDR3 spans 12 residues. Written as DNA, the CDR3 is TGTGCCAGCAGCTTATTGGCGGCCGAAGCTTTCTTT. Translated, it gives CASSLLAAEAFF.

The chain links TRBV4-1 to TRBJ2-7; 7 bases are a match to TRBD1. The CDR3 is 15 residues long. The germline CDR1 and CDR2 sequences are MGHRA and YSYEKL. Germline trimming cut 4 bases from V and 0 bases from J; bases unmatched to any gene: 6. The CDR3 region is CASSPTGTVSYEQYF. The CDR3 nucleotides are TGCGCCAGCAGCCCTACCGGGACAGTCTCCTACGAGCAGTACTTC.

CDR3 loop: CASSYGSSYGYTF. In DNA form, the CDR3 reads TGTGCCAGCAGCTACGGAAGTTCCTATGGCTACACCTTC. This chain connects TRBV5-4 to TRBJ1-2; D gene ambiguous. The V gene's germline CDR1 is SGHNT and CDR2 YYREEE (reference sequence). Deletions cut 3 bases from V and 4 bases from J, with 10 bases between. The CDR3 totals 13 residues.

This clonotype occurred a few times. For the CDR3, the DNA is TGTGCCAGCAGCTTTGAAGGGACAAATGGGGGTAATGAGCAGTTCTTC. Translation: CASSFEGTNGGNEQFF. The chain couples TRBV5-8 to TRBJ2-1; perhaps TRBD1 as D (6 bases). CDR3 size: 16 residues. Between the trimmed V and J ends, which lost 2 bases and 7 bases, there was a span of 19 bases. Germline CDR1 SGHTS, CDR2 YDEGEE. The entire variable domain, with the rest obtained from reference TRBV5-8 and TRBJ2-1, is as follows: EAGVTQSPTHLIKTRGQQATLRCSPISGHTSVYWYQQALGLGLQFLLWYDEGEERNRGNFPPRFSGRQFPNYSSELNVNALELEDSALYLCASSFEGTNGGNEQFFGPGTRLTVL.

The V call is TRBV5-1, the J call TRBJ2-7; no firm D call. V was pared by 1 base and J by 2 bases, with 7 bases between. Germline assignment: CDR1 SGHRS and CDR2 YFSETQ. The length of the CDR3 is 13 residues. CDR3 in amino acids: CASSLLEAYEQYF. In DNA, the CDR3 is TGCGCCAGCAGCTTGCTAGAAGCCTACGAGCAGTACTTC.

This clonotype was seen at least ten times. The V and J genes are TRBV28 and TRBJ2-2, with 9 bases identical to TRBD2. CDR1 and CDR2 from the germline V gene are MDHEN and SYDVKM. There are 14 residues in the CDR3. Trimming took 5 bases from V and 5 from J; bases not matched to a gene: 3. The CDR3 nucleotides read TGTGCCAGCAGTACTCTAGCGGGAACCGGGGAGCTGTTTTTT. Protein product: CASSTLAGTGELFF.

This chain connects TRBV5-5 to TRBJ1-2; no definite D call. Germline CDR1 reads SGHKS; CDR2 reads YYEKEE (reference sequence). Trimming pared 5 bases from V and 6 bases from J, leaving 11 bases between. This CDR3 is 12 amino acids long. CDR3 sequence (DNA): TGTGCCAGCAGTTATTCAGCAGATGGCTACACCTTC. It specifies CASSYSADGYTF. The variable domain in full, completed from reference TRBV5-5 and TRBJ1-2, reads DAGVTQSPTHLIKTRGQQVTLRCSPISGHKSVSWYQQVLGQGPQFIFQYYEKEERGRGNFPDRFSARQFPNYSSELNVNALLLGDSALYLCASSYSADGYTFGSGTRLTVV.

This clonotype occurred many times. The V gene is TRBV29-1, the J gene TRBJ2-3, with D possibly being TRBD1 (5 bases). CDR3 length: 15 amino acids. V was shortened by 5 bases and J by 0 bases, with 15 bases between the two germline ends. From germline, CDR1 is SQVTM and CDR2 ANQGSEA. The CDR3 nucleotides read TGCAGCGTTCATGGACAACTGTATAGCACAGATACGCAGTATTTT. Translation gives CSVHGQLYSTDTQYF.